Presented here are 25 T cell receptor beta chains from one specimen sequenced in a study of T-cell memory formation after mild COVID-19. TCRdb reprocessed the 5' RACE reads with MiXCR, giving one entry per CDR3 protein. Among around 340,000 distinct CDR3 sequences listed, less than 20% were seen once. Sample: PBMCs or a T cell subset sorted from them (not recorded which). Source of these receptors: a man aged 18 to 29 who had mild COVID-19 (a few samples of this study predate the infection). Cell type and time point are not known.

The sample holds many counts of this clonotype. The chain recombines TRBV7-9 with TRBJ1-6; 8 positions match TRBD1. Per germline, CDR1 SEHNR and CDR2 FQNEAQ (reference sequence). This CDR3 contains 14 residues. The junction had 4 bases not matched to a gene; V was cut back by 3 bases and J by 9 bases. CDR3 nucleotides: TGTGCCAGCAGCTTCACAGGGGGAGGTTCACCCCTCCACTTT. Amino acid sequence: CASSFTGGGSPLHF.

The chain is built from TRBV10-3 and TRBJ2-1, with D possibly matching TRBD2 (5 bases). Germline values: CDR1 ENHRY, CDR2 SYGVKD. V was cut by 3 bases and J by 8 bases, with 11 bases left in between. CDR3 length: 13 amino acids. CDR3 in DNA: TGTGCCATCAGTGACTCGGGGTCCTATGAGCAGTTCTTC. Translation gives CAISDSGSYEQFF.

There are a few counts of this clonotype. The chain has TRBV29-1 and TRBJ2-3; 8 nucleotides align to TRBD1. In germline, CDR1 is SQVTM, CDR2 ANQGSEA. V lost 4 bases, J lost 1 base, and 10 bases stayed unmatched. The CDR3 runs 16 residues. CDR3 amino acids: CSVGGVWGQGTDTQYF. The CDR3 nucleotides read TGCAGCGTTGGGGGAGTGTGGGGACAGGGCACAGATACGCAGTATTTT.

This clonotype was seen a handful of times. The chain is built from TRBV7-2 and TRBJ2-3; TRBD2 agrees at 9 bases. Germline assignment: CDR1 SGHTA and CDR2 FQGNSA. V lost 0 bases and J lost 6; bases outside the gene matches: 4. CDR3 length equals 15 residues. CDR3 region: CASSLAAGGLDTQYF. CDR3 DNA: TGTGCCAGCAGCTTAGCGGCGGGGGGGCTGGATACGCAGTATTTT.

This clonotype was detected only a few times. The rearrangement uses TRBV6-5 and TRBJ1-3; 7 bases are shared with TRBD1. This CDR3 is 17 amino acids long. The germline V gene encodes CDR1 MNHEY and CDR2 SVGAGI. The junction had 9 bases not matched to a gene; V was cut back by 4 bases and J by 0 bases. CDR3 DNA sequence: TGTGCCAGCAGTTCCTATACAGGGGTGACCTCTGGAAACACCATATATTTT. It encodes CASSSYTGVTSGNTIYF.

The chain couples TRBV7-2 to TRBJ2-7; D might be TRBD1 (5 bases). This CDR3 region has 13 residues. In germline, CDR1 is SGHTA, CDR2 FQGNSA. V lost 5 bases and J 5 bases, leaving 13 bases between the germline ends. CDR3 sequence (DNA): TGTGCCAGCAGCACCAGGGCCGGCCACGAGCAGTACTTC. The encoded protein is CASSTRAGHEQYF.

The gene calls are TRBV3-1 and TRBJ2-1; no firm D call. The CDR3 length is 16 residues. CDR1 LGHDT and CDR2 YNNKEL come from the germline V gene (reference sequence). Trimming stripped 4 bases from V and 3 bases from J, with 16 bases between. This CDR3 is CASSPWSQPSYNEQFF. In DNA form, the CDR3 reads TGTGCCAGCAGCCCGTGGTCACAGCCGAGCTACAATGAGCAGTTCTTC.

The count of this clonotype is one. The CDR3 loop is CSADVGLNTEAFF. The CDR3 DNA reads TGCAGCGCTGACGTCGGACTGAACACTGAAGCTTTCTTT. The chain uses TRBV29-1 and TRBJ1-1; D unclear. Germline V gene lookup returns CDR1 SQVTM and CDR2 ANQGSEA. Trimming took off 7 bases at V and 0 bases at J, with 12 bases between the two ends. The CDR3 covers 13 residues.

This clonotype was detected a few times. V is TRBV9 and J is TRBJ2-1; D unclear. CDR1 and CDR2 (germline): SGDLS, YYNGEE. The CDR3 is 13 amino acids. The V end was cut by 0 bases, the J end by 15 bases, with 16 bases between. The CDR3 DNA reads TGTGCCAGCAGCGTAGCTGGACCGCCCTCGGTGTTCTTC. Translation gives CASSVAGPPSVFF.

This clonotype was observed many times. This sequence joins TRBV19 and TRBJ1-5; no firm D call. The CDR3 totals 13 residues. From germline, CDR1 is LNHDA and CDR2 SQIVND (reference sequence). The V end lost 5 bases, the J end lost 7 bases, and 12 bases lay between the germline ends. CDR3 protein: CASSDGVRQPQHF. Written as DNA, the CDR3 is TGTGCCAGTAGTGACGGGGTGAGACAGCCCCAGCATTTT.

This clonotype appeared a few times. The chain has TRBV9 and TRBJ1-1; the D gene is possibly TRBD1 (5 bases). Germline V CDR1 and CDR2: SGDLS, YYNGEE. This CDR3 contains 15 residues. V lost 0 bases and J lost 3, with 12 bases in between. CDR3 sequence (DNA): TGTGCCAGCAGCGTAGGAGCCGGAGGGGACACTGAAGCTTTCTTT. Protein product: CASSVGAGGDTEAFF.

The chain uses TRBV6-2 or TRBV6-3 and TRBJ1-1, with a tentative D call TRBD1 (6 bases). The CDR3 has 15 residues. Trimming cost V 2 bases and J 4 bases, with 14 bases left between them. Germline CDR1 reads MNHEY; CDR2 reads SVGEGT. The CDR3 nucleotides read TGTGCCAGCAGTTACGCGGGACATAGATTCACTGAAGCTTTCTTT. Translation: CASSYAGHRFTEAFF.

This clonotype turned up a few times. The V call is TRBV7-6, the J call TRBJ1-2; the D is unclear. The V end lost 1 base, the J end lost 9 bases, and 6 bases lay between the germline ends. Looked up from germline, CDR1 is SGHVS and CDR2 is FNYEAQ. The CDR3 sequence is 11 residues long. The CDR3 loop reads CASSLGPSYTF. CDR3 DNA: TGTGCCAGCAGCTTAGGCCCGAGCTACACCTTC.

The DNA of the CDR3 is TGTGCCAGCAGCTTAGAGGGGTCCGAGCAGTACGTC. As protein: CASSLEGSEQYV. The chain uses TRBV7-9 and TRBJ2-7; D may be TRBD1 (5 bases). Germline CDR1 and CDR2: SEHNR and FQNEAQ (reference sequence). This CDR3 is 12 amino acids long. V dropped 1 base and J dropped 6 bases, with 7 bases sitting between them.

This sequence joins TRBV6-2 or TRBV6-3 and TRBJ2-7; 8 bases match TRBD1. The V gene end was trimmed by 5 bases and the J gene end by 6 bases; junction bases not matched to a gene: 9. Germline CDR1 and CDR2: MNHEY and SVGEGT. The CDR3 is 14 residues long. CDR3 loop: CASSRRQGYFEQYF. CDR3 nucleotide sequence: TGTGCCAGCAGTCGAAGACAGGGGTACTTCGAGCAGTACTTC.

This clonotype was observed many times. CDR3 protein: CASSMVQAGYYEQYF. CDR3 sequence (DNA): TGTGCCAGTAGTATGGTACAGGCTGGGTACTACGAGCAGTACTTC. V and J are TRBV19 and TRBJ2-7; D perhaps matches TRBD1 (5 bases). Trimming removed 3 bases from V and 3 bases from J, with 15 bases in between. This CDR3 has 15 amino acids. In germline, CDR1 is LNHDA, CDR2 SQIVND (reference sequence).

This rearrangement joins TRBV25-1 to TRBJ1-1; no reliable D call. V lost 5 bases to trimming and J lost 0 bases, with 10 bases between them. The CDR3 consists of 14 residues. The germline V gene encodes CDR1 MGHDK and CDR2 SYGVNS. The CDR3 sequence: CASSPWAVNTEAFF. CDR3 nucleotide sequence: TGTGCCAGCAGTCCCTGGGCGGTGAACACTGAAGCTTTCTTT.

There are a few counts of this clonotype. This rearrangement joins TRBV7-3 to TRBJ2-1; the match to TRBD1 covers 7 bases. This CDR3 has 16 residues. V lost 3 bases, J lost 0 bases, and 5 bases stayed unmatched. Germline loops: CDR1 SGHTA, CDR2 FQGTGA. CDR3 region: CASSFFGTDSYNEQFF. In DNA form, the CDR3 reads TGTGCCAGCAGCTTTTTTGGGACAGACTCCTACAATGAGCAGTTCTTC.

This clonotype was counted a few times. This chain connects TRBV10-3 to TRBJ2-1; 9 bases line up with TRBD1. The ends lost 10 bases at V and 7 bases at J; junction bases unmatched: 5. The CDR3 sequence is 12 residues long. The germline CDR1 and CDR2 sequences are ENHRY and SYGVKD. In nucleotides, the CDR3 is TGTGCCAGCGACAGGGGGGGGAATGAGCAGTTCTTC. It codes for CASDRGGNEQFF.

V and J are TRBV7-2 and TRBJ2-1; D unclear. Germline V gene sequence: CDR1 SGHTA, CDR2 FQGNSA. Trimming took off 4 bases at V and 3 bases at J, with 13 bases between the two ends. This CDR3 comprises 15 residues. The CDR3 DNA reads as TGTGCCAGCAGCTCCCCCGTTTCTGGCTACAATGAGCAGTTCTTC. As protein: CASSSPVSGYNEQFF.

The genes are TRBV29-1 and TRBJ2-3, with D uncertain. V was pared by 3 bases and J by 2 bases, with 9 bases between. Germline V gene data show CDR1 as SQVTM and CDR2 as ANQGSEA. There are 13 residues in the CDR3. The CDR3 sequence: CSVDGQLTDTQYF. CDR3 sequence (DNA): TGCAGCGTTGACGGGCAGCTCACAGATACGCAGTATTTT.

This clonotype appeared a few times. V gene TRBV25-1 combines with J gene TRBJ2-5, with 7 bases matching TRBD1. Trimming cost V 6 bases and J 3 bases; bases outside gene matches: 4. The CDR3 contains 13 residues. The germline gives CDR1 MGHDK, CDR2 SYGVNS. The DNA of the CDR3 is TGTGCCAGCAGCAGACAGGGAAAAGAGACCCAGTACTTC. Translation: CASSRQGKETQYF.

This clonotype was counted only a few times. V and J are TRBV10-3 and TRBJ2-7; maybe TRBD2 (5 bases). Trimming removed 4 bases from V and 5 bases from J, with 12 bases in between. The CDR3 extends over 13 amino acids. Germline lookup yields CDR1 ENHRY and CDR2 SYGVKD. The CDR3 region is CAISVPAGNEQYF. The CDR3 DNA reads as TGTGCCATCAGTGTTCCTGCGGGCAACGAGCAGTACTTC.

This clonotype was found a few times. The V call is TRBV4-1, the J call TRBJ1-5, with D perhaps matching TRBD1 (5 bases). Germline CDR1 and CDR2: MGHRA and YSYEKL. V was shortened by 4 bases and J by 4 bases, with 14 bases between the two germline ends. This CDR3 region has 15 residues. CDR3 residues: CASSRGELGNQPQHF. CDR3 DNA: TGCGCCAGCAGCCGAGGGGAGCTAGGAAATCAGCCCCAGCATTTT.

CDR3 region: CSAPRDGQNYGYTF. The CDR3 DNA is TGCAGTGCCCCTAGGGACGGACAGAACTATGGCTACACCTTC. This chain links TRBV20-1 with TRBJ1-2, with TRBD1 as a possible D gene (6 bases). Per the germline V gene, CDR1 is DFQATT and CDR2 is SNEGSKA (reference sequence). V was pared by 6 bases and J by 2 bases, with 16 bases between. CDR3 length: 14 amino acids.